This TCR beta chain is from a study of T cells in Graves' hyperthyroidism and ophthalmopathy. Findings and limits, study-wide: Separating ophthalmopathy from stable hyperthyroidism was achieved by a 13 V-J model. In the blood, most expanded thyroid clonotypes above 0.001 appeared as well.

This CDR3 comprises 16 residues. The ends were cut back, 5 bases at V and 3 bases at J, with 19 bases in the middle. CDR1 and CDR2 from the germline V gene are MDHEN and SYDVKM. This clonotype occurred many times. Antigen specificity is unknown. Amplified TCR beta CDR3 regions came from RNA transcripts. HTBI primers were employed in a first-round RT-PCR of the TCR CDR3. TCRdb fed the multiplex PCR reads into MiXCR, producing one record per CDR3 protein. The data contain fewer than 450,000 distinct CDR3 sequences, approximately 18% of them seen just once; the ten biggest clones take up around a third. Not enrolled were patients with uncontrolled infection, other autoimmune disease, pregnancy or lactation. Diagnoses rested on clinical symptoms, serum thyroxine and TRAb, thyroid ultrasound and orbital computed tomography.

This TCR derives from a young woman with Graves' hyperthyroidism that later progressed to Graves' ophthalmopathy. The chain links TRBV28 to TRBJ2-5; possibly TRBD2 for D (6 bases). The specimen was blood. CDR3: CASSAPRSGPKETQYF. CDR3 nucleotide sequence: TGTGCCAGCAGTGCCCCACGGAGCGGGCCCAAAGAGACCCAGTACTTC.